Below, 27 T cell receptor beta chains from the same sample are listed, as sequenced in a study of cytomegalovirus exposure and HLA in healthy donors. The PCR made use of 60 Vbeta and 13 Jbeta primers. Here immunoSEQ multiplex PCR was the method, and the copy in TCRdb shows in-frame clones only, minus some. This table holds 110,000 to 150,000 clones, 60% to 80% found once. Input material: PBMCs. The receptors were sampled from a female donor in good health and CMV-seronegative.

The CDR3 bases are TGTGCCAGCAGTTACCCGACAGGGGGCGCGAAACACGAGCAGTACTTC. This sequence encodes CASSYPTGGAKHEQYF. The chain recombines TRBV6-6 with TRBJ2-7; 10 bases are a match to TRBD1. Germline CDR1 MNHNY, CDR2 SVGAGI (reference sequence). The trim removed 2 bases at V and 5 bases at J, leaving 9 bases unmatched. This CDR3 is built from 16 residues.

A few counts support this clone. The chain carries TRBV11-2 and TRBJ1-5; tentative D call: TRBD1 (6 bases). This CDR3 has 14 residues. V gave up 3 bases and J gave up 6 bases, with 12 bases separating them. CDR1 is SGHAT, CDR2 FQNNGV, per germline. This chain's CDR3 is CASSFTGNGQPQHF. The CDR3 region has the DNA TGTGCCAGCAGCTTTACAGGGAATGGTCAGCCCCAGCATTTT.

This chain links TRBV10-1 with TRBJ2-2; D not certain. The CDR3 consists of 12 residues. Germline lookup yields CDR1 WNHNN and CDR2 SYGVQD (reference sequence). Trimming took 3 bases from V and 6 from J, leaving 5 bases between them. CDR3 sequence: CASSDFPGELFF. The DNA of the CDR3 is TGCGCCAGCAGTGACTTCCCCGGGGAGCTGTTTTTT.

CDR3 DNA sequence: TGTGCCAGCAGAGGACGCAGGGAGGCCTATGGCTACACCTTC. This translates into CASRGRREAYGYTF. This chain uses TRBV11-3 with TRBJ1-2; perhaps TRBD1 as D (5 bases). Germline lookup yields CDR1 SGHNT and CDR2 YENEEA. Trimming stripped 6 bases from V and 4 bases from J, with 15 bases between. The CDR3 runs 14 residues.

Only a few counts were recorded for this clone. The CDR3, as DNA: TGTGCCAGTACCCCCGACAGGGGGCGTGAAAATGAGCAGTTCTTC. Translation: CASTPDRGRENEQFF. The V call is TRBV19, the J call TRBJ2-1; TRBD1 aligns across 10 bases. Trimming cost V 7 bases and J 7 bases; bases outside gene matches: 10. The CDR3 is made up of 15 amino acids. The germline V gene encodes CDR1 LNHDA and CDR2 SQIVND (reference sequence).

This clone came up a few times. V usage is TRBV2 and J usage is TRBJ1-1; maybe TRBD1 (5 bases). The CDR3 has 12 amino acids. The germline V and J ends were trimmed by 3 bases and 11 bases, with 13 bases remaining between them. Germline CDR1 is SNHLY and CDR2 is FYNNEI. The CDR3 DNA follows: TGTGCCAGCAGTGAGGGGCAGGGCTTGGCTTTCTTT. Translated: CASSEGQGLAFF.

This rearrangement joins TRBV6-5 to TRBJ2-7; possibly TRBD1 for D (6 bases). CDR3 length equals 16 residues. Trimming removed 4 bases at V and 3 bases at J, with 19 bases between. CDR1 is MNHEY and CDR2 is SVGAGI in the germline V gene. The CDR3 nucleotides read TGTGCCAGCAGTTTACTCCGGGACACCGAGAACTACGAGCAGTACTTC. Its protein is CASSLLRDTENYEQYF.

This sequence joins TRBV11-1 and TRBJ2-7, with D tentatively TRBD2 (5 bases). Trimming removed 4 bases from V and 8 bases from J, with 21 bases in between. The CDR3 length is 15 residues. CDR1 is SGHAT and CDR2 is FQDESV in the germline V gene (reference sequence). The CDR3 nucleotides read TGTGCCAGCAGCTCGCCTACCCGGACTCGAGCCCAGCAGTACTTC. Protein: CASSSPTRTRAQQYF.

In DNA, the CDR3 is TGTGCCAGCAGCGCCATTCAGAGGACAGGTGAAGCTTTCTTT. Translated: CASSAIQRTGEAFF. This chain links TRBV2 with TRBJ1-1; TRBD1 aligns across 7 bases. Germline V gene sequence: CDR1 SNHLY, CDR2 FYNNEI. CDR3 length: 14 residues. The V segment lost 6 bases and the J segment 7 bases; nucleotides outside the gene matches: 11. Full variable domain (missing parts from reference TRBV2 and TRBJ1-1): EPEVTQTPSHQVTQMGQEVILRCVPISNHLYFYWYRQILGQKVEFLVSFYNNEISEKSEIFDDQFSVERPDGSNFTLKIRSTKLEDSAMYFCASSAIQRTGEAFFGQGTRLTVV.

The chain links TRBV6-5 to TRBJ2-7, with D possibly TRBD2 on 5 matching bases. The CDR3 extends over 14 amino acids. From germline, CDR1 is MNHEY and CDR2 SVGAGI. Trimming shortened V by 6 bases and J by 4 bases, and 16 bases separated the two germline ends. CDR3 amino acids: CASRDRDGGYEQYF. The CDR3 DNA reads as TGTGCCAGCAGGGACCGGGATGGCGGGTACGAGCAGTACTTC.

The J gene is TRBJ1-1, the V gene TRBV6-1; no reliable D call. The V gene lost 1 base and the J gene lost 0 bases, with 9 bases spanning the gap. The CDR3 extends over 15 amino acids. Germline CDR1 and CDR2: MNHNS and SASEGT. The CDR3 coding sequence is TGTGCCAGCAGTGAAGACGCGGGAATGAACACTGAAGCTTTCTTT. It codes for CASSEDAGMNTEAFF.

The chain uses TRBV2 and TRBJ2-5; 9 bases are shared with TRBD1. The last part of the DNA fits TRBJ2-7 better; the J call may be wrong. Looked up from germline, CDR1 is SNHLY and CDR2 is FYNNEI. This CDR3 has 14 amino acids. CDR3 coding DNA: TGTGCCAGCAGGGAACAGGGGGCGTCCTACGAGCAGTACTTC. Encoded protein: CASREQGASYEQYF.

This clone was seen just once. The chain joins TRBV30 to TRBJ1-1, with 9 bases aligning to TRBD1. Unmatched junction bases numbered 6, after V lost 5 bases and J lost 11 bases. The CDR3 is 11 amino acids. CDR1 and CDR2 (germline): GTSNPN, SVGIG (reference sequence). CDR3 in DNA: TGTGCCTGGCACAGGGGGCGTGGGGCTTTCTTT. Translated, it gives CAWHRGRGAFF.

This clone was observed a handful of times. This chain connects TRBV6-1 to TRBJ2-1, with 9 positions matching TRBD2. The CDR3 is made up of 15 amino acids. CDR1 and CDR2 (germline): MNHNS, SASEGT. Unmatched junction bases numbered 5, after V lost 4 bases and J lost 4 bases. Here the CDR3 DNA reads TGTGCCAGCAGTGGAGCTAGCGGGGATTACAATGAGCAGTTCTTC. Translated, it gives CASSGASGDYNEQFF.

CDR3: CASTQSGGYGYTF. Here the CDR3 DNA reads TGTGCCAGCACCCAATCCGGGGGCTATGGCTACACCTTC. V usage is TRBV7-2 and J usage is TRBJ1-2; perhaps TRBD1 as D (5 bases). The CDR3 runs to 13 residues. V lost 7 bases and J 4 bases, leaving 13 bases between the germline ends. Germline CDR1 reads SGHTA; CDR2 reads FQGNSA.

This clone showed up just a few times. The V and J genes are TRBV28 and TRBJ1-2; 8 bases are a match to TRBD1. Germline-derived CDR1 and CDR2 are MDHEN and SYDVKM. There are 16 residues in the CDR3. V shed 4 bases and J 7 bases; nucleotides not matched to a gene: 14. CDR3 amino acids: CASSSGQEIQAAGYTF. For the CDR3, the DNA is TGTGCCAGCAGTTCGGGACAGGAAATTCAAGCGGCTGGCTACACCTTC.

The chain employs TRBV4-2 and TRBJ1-5; the D is unclear. From germline, CDR1 is LGHNA and CDR2 YNFKEQ. The CDR3 has 15 amino acids. Trimming pared 6 bases from V and 2 bases from J, leaving 14 bases between. CDR3 in amino acids: CASSPRIEGNQPQHF. The DNA for the CDR3 is TGTGCCAGCAGTCCAAGGATTGAGGGCAATCAGCCCCAGCATTTT.

The chain couples TRBV29-1 to TRBJ2-7, with 8 bases aligning to TRBD2. Per germline, CDR1 SQVTM and CDR2 ANQGSEA. The CDR3 loop spans 13 amino acids. Trimming removed 4 bases from V and 2 bases from J; junction bases left unmatched: 4. CDR3 protein: CSVGTSPTYEQYF. The CDR3 nucleotides are TGCAGCGTTGGGACTAGCCCCACCTACGAGCAGTACTTC.

The genes are TRBV5-1 and TRBJ2-5, with 8 nucleotides matching TRBD1. Germline trimming cut 3 bases from V and 2 bases from J; bases unmatched to any gene: 3. CDR1 is SGHRS, CDR2 YFSETQ, per germline. The CDR3 has 14 amino acids. CDR3 DNA sequence: TGCGCCAGCAGCTCAAACAGGGGGCAAGAGACCCAGTACTTC. Translating it yields CASSSNRGQETQYF.

This sequence joins TRBV2 and TRBJ2-5, with TRBD1 matching 10 bases. Losses at the gene ends were 4 bases for V and 5 bases for J; bases not matched to a gene: 16. Germline V gene data show CDR1 as SNHLY and CDR2 as FYNNEI. This CDR3 region has 18 residues. The CDR3 sequence: CASSGRDRGRGSVETQYF. CDR3 DNA: TGTGCCAGCAGTGGACGGGACAGGGGTCGGGGGAGTGTCGAGACCCAGTACTTC.

V gene TRBV28 combines with J gene TRBJ2-3; D is perhaps TRBD2 (6 bases). Germline V gene data show CDR1 as MDHEN and CDR2 as SYDVKM. Trimming cost V 5 bases and J 2 bases, with 11 bases left between them. This CDR3 spans 14 amino acids. CDR3 region: CASSPQGLTDTQYF. The CDR3 DNA sequence: TGTGCCAGCAGTCCGCAGGGACTCACAGATACGCAGTATTTT. The full variable domain, in which reference TRBV28 and TRBJ2-3 provide the parts outside the CDR3, is DVKVTQSSRYLVKRTGEKVFLECVQDMDHENMFWYRQDPGLGLRLIYFSYDVKMKEKGDIPEGYSVSREKKERFSLILESASTNQTSMYLCASSPQGLTDTQYFGPGTRLTVL.

In the case of this clone: Germline and junction disagree at one end, which may indicate a read error. The rearrangement joins TRBV7-9 to TRBJ2-7; 9 positions agree with TRBD1. The V gene's germline CDR1 is SEHNR and CDR2 FQNEAQ (reference sequence). The CDR3 has 16 residues. For the CDR3, the DNA is TGTTCCAGCAGCTTACGGGGGGACAGGGCTGGCCACGAGCAGTACTTC. Translation gives CSSSLRGDRAGHEQYF.

The chain joins TRBV15 to TRBJ1-5; D may be TRBD1 (6 bases). Between the trimmed V and J ends, which lost 0 bases and 1 base, there was a span of 19 bases. Germline V gene lookup returns CDR1 LNHNV and CDR2 YYDKDF (reference sequence). CDR3 length: 19 residues. CDR3 DNA sequence: TGTGCCACCAGCAGAGACCTACTTACAGGGAAAAGAAGCAATCAGCCCCAGCATTTT. Translated: CATSRDLLTGKRSNQPQHF.

The V call is TRBV7-8, the J call TRBJ1-1, with a tentative D call TRBD1 (6 bases). Germline CDR1 is SGHVS and CDR2 is FQNEAQ. The CDR3 spans 15 residues. V dropped 4 bases and J dropped 4 bases, with 16 bases sitting between them. The CDR3, as DNA: TGTGCCAGCAGCTACTTACAGGGAGGGGGCACTGAAGCTTTCTTT. This codes for CASSYLQGGGTEAFF.

The chain carries TRBV5-1 and TRBJ2-1; D remains unclear. V lost 0 bases to trimming and J lost 5 bases, with 9 bases between them. Germline V lookup: CDR1 SGHRS, CDR2 YFSETQ. The CDR3 covers 14 residues. CDR3 protein: CASSLGLPNNEQFF. The DNA for the CDR3 is TGCGCCAGCAGCTTGGGTCTACCGAACAATGAGCAGTTCTTC.

This chain connects TRBV6-6 to TRBJ1-2; tentative D call: TRBD1 (6 bases). The ends were cut back, 7 bases at V and 8 bases at J, with 14 bases in the middle. CDR1 and CDR2 from the germline V gene are MNHNY and SVGAGI (reference sequence). This CDR3 has 12 residues. The CDR3 loop is CASKGDTHGYTF. CDR3 DNA sequence: TGTGCCAGCAAGGGGGACACGCACGGCTACACCTTC.

The chain uses TRBV7-8 and TRBJ2-1; TRBD2 matches 11 bases. With 3 bases clipped from V and 3 bases from J, the junction kept 1 base outside the gene matches. CDR3 length: 15 amino acids. Germline V gene sequence: CDR1 SGHVS, CDR2 FQNEAQ. DNA for the CDR3: TGTGCCAGCAGCTTTGGACTAGCGGGCTACAATGAGCAGTTCTTC. Translating it yields CASSFGLAGYNEQFF.